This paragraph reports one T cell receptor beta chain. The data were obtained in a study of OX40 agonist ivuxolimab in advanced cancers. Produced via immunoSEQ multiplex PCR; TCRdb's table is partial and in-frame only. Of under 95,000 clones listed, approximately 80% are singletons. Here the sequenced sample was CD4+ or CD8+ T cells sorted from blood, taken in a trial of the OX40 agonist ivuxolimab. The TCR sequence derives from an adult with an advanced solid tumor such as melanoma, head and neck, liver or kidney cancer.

CDR3 DNA: TGTGCCAGCAGCTTTAGCGGGGGCGTTTACAAAAACATTCAGTACTTC. Amino acid sequence: CASSFSGGVYKNIQYF. The rearrangement links TRBV5-5 to TRBJ2-4; 9 bases are a match to TRBD2. V was clipped by 2 bases and J by 3 bases; unmatched bases: 6. This CDR3 region has 16 residues. Per the germline V gene, CDR1 is SGHKS and CDR2 is YYEKEE (reference sequence).